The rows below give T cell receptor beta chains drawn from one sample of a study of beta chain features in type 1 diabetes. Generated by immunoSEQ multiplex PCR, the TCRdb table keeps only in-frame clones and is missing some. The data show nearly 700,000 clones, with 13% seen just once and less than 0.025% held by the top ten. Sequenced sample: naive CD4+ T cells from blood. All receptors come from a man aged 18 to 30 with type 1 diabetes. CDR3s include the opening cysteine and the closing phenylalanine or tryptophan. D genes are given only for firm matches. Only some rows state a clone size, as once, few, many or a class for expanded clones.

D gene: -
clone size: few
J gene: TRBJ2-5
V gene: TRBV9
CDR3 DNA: TGTGCCAGCAGCCCGGGTCCCGTTGTCCAAGAGACCCAGTACTTC
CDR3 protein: CASSPGPVVQETQYF

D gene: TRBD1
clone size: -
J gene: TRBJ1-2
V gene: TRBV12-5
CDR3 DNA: TGTGCTAGTGGTTCTCCAACGGGGACAGGGACTGGCTACACCTTC
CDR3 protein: CASGSPTGTGTGYTF

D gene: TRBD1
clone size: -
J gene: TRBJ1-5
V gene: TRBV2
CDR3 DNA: TGTGCCAGCAGAGGGGACAGGGACAATCAGCCCCAGCATTTT
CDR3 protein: CASRGDRDNQPQHF

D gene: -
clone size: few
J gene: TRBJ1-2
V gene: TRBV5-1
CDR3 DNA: TGCGCCAGCAGCCCGATTCCGACGGATGGCTACACCTTC
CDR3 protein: CASSPIPTDGYTF

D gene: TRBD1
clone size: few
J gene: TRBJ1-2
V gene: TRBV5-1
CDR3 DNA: TGCGCCAGCAGCTTTGCCGGGGACAGGGGACCAATCTATGGCTACACCTTC
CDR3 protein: CASSFAGDRGPIYGYTF

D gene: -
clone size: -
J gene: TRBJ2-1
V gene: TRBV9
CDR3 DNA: TGTGCCAGCAGCGCGGGACCCAGCTCCTACAATGAGCAGTTCTTC
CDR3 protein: CASSAGPSSYNEQFF

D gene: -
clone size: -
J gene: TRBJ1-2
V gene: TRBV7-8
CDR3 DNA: TGTGCCAGCAGCTTAGCTTCAGGGGCTGGCTACACCTTC
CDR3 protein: CASSLASGAGYTF

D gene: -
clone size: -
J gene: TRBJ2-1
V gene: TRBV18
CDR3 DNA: TGTGCCAGCTCACCGGGGGGCCTAGGAGACAATGAGCAGTTCTTC
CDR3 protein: CASSPGGLGDNEQFF

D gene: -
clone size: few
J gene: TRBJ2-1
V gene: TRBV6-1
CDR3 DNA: TGTGCCAGCAGTGAAGGGTGGAAGGGGTCCTACAATGAGCAGTTCTTC
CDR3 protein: CASSEGWKGSYNEQFF

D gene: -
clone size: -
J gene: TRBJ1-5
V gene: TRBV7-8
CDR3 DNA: TGTGCCAGCACCCCGGGGGGCGCAGGGAATCAGCCCCAGCATTTT
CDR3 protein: CASTPGGAGNQPQHF

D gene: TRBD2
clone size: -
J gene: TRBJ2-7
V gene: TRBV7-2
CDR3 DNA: TGTGCCAGCAGCTCTCTAGCGGAGGGCTACGAGCAGTACTTC
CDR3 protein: CASSSLAEGYEQYF

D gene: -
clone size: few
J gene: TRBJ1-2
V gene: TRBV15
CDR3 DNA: TGTGCCACCAGCAGCCACAAAGACTATGGCTACACCTTC
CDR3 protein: CATSSHKDYGYTF

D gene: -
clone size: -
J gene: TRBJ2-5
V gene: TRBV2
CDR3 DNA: TGTGCCAGCGAGCGAAACCAAGAGACCCAGTACTTC
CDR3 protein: CASERNQETQYF

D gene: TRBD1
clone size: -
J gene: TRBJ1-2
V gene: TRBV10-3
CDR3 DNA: TGTGCCATCAGCGAACAGGGGGATGGCTACACCTTC
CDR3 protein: CAISEQGDGYTF

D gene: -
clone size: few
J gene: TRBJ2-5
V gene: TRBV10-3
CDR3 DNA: TGTGCCATCAGTGTGTCTCCAGGGAACCAAGAGACCCAGTACTTC
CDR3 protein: CAISVSPGNQETQYF

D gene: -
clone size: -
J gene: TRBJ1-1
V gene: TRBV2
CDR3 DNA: TGTGCCAGCAGTGTAGGGAGGGACACTGAAGCTTTCTTT
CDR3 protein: CASSVGRDTEAFF

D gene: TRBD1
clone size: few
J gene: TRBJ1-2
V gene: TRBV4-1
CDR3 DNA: TGCGCCAGCAGCCAAGACCGCCTTCGGGGACAGGGAAGAAACTATGGCTACACCTTC
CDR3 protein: CASSQDRLRGQGRNYGYTF

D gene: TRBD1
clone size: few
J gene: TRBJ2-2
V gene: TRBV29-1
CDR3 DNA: TGCAGCGTTCTCCCGGGGAGCTACGGACAGGGGAACACCGGGGAGCTGTTTTTT
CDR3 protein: CSVLPGSYGQGNTGELFF

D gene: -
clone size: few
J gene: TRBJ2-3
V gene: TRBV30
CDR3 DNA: TGTGCCTGGGGAAGGGGGGTTCCAGATACGCAGTATTTT
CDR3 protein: CAWGRGVPDTQYF

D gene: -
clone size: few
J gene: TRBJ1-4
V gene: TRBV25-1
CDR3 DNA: TGTGCCAGCAGTGAATATATAGGGAGTCAAGAAAAACTGTTTTTT
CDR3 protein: CASSEYIGSQEKLFF

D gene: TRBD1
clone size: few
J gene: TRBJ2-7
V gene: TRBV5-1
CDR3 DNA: TGCGCCAGCAGCTCGGGACAGTCCTACGAGCAGTACTTC
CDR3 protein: CASSSGQSYEQYF

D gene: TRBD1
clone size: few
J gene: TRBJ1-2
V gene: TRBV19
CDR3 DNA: TGTGCCAGTAGTCCCAACGGGGACAGGGGTGGCTACACCTTC
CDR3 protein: CASSPNGDRGGYTF

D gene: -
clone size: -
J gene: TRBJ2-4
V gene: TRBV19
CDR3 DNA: TGTGCCAGTGGACACGGCAAAAACATTCAGTACTTC
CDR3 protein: CASGHGKNIQYF

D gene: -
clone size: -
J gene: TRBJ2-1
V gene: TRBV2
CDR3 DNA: TGTGCCAGCCTTTTGTGGGCAGGGGCGGACAATGAGCAGTTCTTC
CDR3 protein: CASLLWAGADNEQFF

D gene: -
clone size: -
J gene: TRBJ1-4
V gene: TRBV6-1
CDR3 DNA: TGTGCCAGCACGCCACGGGAGGCTGAAAAACTGTTTTTT
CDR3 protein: CASTPREAEKLFF

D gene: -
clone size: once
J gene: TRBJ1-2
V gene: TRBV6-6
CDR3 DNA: TGTGCCAGCAGTTTGGGGGAGATTAACTATGGCTACACCTTC
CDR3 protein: CASSLGEINYGYTF

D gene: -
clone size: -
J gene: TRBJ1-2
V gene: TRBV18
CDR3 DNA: TGTGCCAGCTCAACAGCCTCTAACTATGGCTACACCTTC
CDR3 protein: CASSTASNYGYTF

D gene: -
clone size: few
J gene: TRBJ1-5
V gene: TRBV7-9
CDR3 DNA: TGTGCCAGCACCCCTGGTAACGATCAGCCCCAGCATTTT
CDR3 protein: CASTPGNDQPQHF

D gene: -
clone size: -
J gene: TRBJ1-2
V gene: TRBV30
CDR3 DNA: TGTGCCTGGAGTGAACGGTTACGGGTTAACTATGGCTACACCTTC
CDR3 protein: CAWSERLRVNYGYTF

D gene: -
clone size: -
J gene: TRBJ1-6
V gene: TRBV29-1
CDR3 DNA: TGCAGGGGGGGCAGCAGCTCCTATAATTCACCCCTCCACTTT
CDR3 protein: CRGGSSSYNSPLHF

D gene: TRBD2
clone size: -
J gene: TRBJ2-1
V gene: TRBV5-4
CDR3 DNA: TGTGCCAGCAGCTTGGCCGGGACTAGCGGATACAATGAGCAGTTCTTC
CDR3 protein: CASSLAGTSGYNEQFF

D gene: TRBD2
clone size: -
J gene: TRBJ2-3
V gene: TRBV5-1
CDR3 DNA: TGCGCCAGCAGCTTCCCGACTAGCGGGGCCCCCACAGATACGCAGTATTTT
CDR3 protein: CASSFPTSGAPTDTQYF

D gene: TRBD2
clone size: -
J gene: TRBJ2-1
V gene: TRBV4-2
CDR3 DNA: TGTGCCAGCAGCCAAGATAGCGGGCACTACAATGAGCAGTTCTTC
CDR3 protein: CASSQDSGHYNEQFF

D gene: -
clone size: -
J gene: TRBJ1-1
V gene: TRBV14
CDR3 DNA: TGTGCCAGCAGCCAATCGGGCACTGAAGCTTTCTTT
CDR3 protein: CASSQSGTEAFF

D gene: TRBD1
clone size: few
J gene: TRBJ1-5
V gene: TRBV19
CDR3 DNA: TGTGCCAGTAGTCTGGGACAGGGGGCAACAACTAGCAATCAGCCCCAGCATTTT
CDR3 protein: CASSLGQGATTSNQPQHF

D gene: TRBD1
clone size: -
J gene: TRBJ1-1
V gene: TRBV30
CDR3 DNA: TGTGCCTGGAGTGTAGGGACAGGTACGGGTGCTTTCTTT
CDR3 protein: CAWSVGTGTGAFF

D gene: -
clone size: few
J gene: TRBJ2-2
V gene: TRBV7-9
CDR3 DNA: TGTGCCAGCAGCTTAGCCAGTTACACCGGGGAGCTGTTTTTT
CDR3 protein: CASSLASYTGELFF

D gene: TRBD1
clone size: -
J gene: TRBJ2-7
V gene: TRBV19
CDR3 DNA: TGTGCCAGTAGTATCCGGGACAGCTCCTACGAGCAGTACTTC
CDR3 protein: CASSIRDSSYEQYF

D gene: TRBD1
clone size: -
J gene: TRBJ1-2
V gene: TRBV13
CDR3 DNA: TGTGCCAGCAGCTTGGTCGGACAGGGGGACTATGGCTACACCTTC
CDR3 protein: CASSLVGQGDYGYTF

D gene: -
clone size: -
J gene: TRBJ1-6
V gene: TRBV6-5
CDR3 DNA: TGTGCCGGCCGAGAGGACACCTATAATTCACCCCTCCACTTT
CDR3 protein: CAGREDTYNSPLHF

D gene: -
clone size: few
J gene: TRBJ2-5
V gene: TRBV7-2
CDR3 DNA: TGTGCCAGCAGCCGCGGACAGCAAGAGACCCAGTACTTC
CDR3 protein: CASSRGQQETQYF

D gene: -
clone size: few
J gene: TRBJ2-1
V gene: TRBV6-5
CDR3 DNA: TGTGCCAGCAGCCCCACCCTAGGCGATGAGCAGTTCTTC
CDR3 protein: CASSPTLGDEQFF

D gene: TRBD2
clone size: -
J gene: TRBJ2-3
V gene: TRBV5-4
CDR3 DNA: TGTGCCAGCAGCTCCCAGGGCGGGAGAGCAGATACGCAGTATTTT
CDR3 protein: CASSSQGGRADTQYF

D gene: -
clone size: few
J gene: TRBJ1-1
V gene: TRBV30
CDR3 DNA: TGTGCCTGGGATCCCGGGTCTCTCACTGAAGCTTTCTTT
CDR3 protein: CAWDPGSLTEAFF

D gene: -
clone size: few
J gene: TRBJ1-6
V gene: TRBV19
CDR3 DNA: TGTGCCAGTCGACTGGACGGGCCCCTCCACTTT
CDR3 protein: CASRLDGPLHF